This T cell receptor beta chain was identified during a study of read filtering for tumor transcriptome and immune sequencing. Study at large: Among patients, some 17 were male and 14 female, aged about 45 to 80 (mean about 69). IR-seq gave about 4 to 10.27 million TCR reads per sample; RNA-seq gave roughly 80 to 1273. Fewer than ten patients were R-ISS I, roughly 15 were R-ISS II, six or seven were R-ISS III.

Remarks on this clonotype: Its matching antigen is unknown. Because the CDR3 is missing its conserved closing phenylalanine or tryptophan, this is likely a read error.

The germline CDR1 and CDR2 sequences are LGHDT and YNNKEL (reference sequence). The CDR3 covers 13 residues. The V end lost 6 bases, the J end lost 4 bases, and 10 bases lay between the germline ends. This library used approximately 390 ng RNA and molecular barcoded adaptors spanning alpha/delta and beta/gamma chains. MiXCR was run by TCRdb on the reads, yielding one entry per CDR3 protein. Here the sample spans tens of thousands of distinct CDR3 sequences, 20% being singletons. Study observations and caveats: Without single-read clonotypes, shared clonotype proportions correlated more between IR-seq and RNA-seq.

This TCR was recovered from a donor older than 35 with multiple myeloma. Sequencing was performed on a population of CD138-negative cells sorted from bone marrow. This chain uses TRBV3-1 with TRBJ2-1; the D gene could be TRBD1 or TRBD2 (6 bases each). CDR3 amino acids: CASRGGSYNEQFV. In DNA form, the CDR3 reads TGTGCCAGCAGGGGGGGCTCTTACAATGAGCAGTTCGTC.